This is a list of T cell receptor beta chains from one sample in a study of T cell responses to AZD1222 COVID-19 vaccine. The method was immunoSEQ multiplex PCR; TCRdb's version includes in-frame clones alone and lacks a portion of them. The sample includes roughly 120,000 clones, 70% to 90% of them seen just once. The sample here was peripheral blood, taken on day 0 of AZD1222 vaccination. The receptors shown here come from an adult in good health. The CDR3 runs from the conserved cysteine through the conserved F or W. D genes are given only for firm matches.

CDR3aa,CDR3nt,j_gene,len,d_gene,v_gene
CASNRPGGAYEQYF,TGTGCCAGCAACAGGCCCGGAGGGGCCTACGAGCAGTACTTC,TRBJ2-7,14,.,TRBV28
CASSQDRGTEAFF,TGTGCCAGCAGTCAAGACAGGGGGACTGAAGCTTTCTTT,TRBJ1-1,13,TRBD1,TRBV6-4
CASSFTGGILNIQYF,TGTGCCAGCAGTTTCACAGGGGGTATTTTAAACATTCAGTACTTC,TRBJ2-4,15,TRBD1,TRBV2
CASQLIAGAYNEQFF,TGTGCCAGCCAATTAATAGCGGGGGCTTACAATGAGCAGTTCTTC,TRBJ2-1,15,TRBD2,TRBV3-1/TRBV3-2
CASSQVLSNSPLHF,TGTGCCAGCAGCCAAGTTCTCTCTAATTCACCCCTCCACTTT,TRBJ1-6,14,.,TRBV3-1/TRBV3-2
CASSPRGGHDYGYTF,TGTGCCAGCAGCCCACGGGGAGGGCACGACTATGGCTACACCTTC,TRBJ1-2,15,.,TRBV7-2
CVSGGATYNEQFF,TGTGTGTCGGGCGGGGCAACCTACAATGAGCAGTTCTTC,TRBJ2-1,13,.,TRBV12-3/TRBV12-4
CASSFYTENEQFF,TGTGCCAGCAGCTTCTACACGGAGAATGAGCAGTTCTTC,TRBJ2-1,13,.,TRBV7-3
CASSLLGDPQHF,TGTGCCAGCAGTTTGTTAGGGGACCCCCAGCATTTT,TRBJ1-5,12,.,TRBV28
CASSTQGDQPQHF,TGTGCCAGCAGCACACAGGGCGATCAGCCCCAGCATTTT,TRBJ1-5,13,.,TRBV7-9
CASSSPRGTQYF,TGTGCCAGCAGCTCCCCTAGGGGTACGCAGTATTTT,TRBJ2-3,12,.,TRBV11-3
CASSLAGSGANTGELFF,TGTGCCAGCAGCTTGGCCGGGAGCGGAGCGAACACCGGGGAGCTGTTTTTT,TRBJ2-2,17,.,TRBV5-4
CSVEMPGGQPQHF,TGCAGCGTTGAAATGCCTGGGGGCCAGCCCCAGCATTTT,TRBJ1-5,13,.,TRBV29-1